The 8 T cell receptor beta chains below come from one sample, sequenced in a study of blood T cell repertoires in COVID-19. The method was immunoSEQ multiplex PCR; TCRdb's version includes in-frame clones alone and lacks a portion of them. The table has about 170,000 clones, around 90% seen once. Specimen: peripheral blood. The receptor source for this set is a man aged 50 or older who had recovered from COVID-19.

The chain carries TRBV4-3 and TRBJ2-1; D ambiguous. With 3 bases removed from V and 12 bases from J, the gap between germline ends came to 12 bases. This CDR3 contains 12 residues. Germline values: CDR1 LGHNA, CDR2 YSLEER. For the CDR3, the DNA is TGCGCCAGCAGCCATCCTCGGGTTGGGCAGTTCTTC. This encodes CASSHPRVGQFF.

The genes are TRBV7-3 and TRBJ2-1; D is perhaps TRBD1 (5 bases). Germline V gives CDR1 SGHTA, CDR2 FQGTGA. With 0 bases removed from V and 2 bases from J, the gap between germline ends came to 8 bases. The CDR3 extends over 15 amino acids. The CDR3 spells CASSLTRVAYNEQFF. The CDR3 nucleotides read TGTGCCAGCAGCTTAACCAGGGTAGCCTACAATGAGCAGTTCTTC.

The rearrangement links TRBV28 to TRBJ2-5, with D tentatively TRBD2 (7 bases). V dropped 6 bases and J dropped 5 bases, with 22 bases sitting between them. Germline V gives CDR1 MDHEN, CDR2 SYDVKM. CDR3 size: 16 residues. CDR3 amino acids: CASSSGRGAKSETQYF. The CDR3 nucleotides read TGTGCCAGCAGCTCTGGCCGGGGGGCAAAATCGGAGACCCAGTACTTC.

This clone has just one count. The V call is TRBV7-3, the J call TRBJ2-3; TRBD2 matches 12 bases. The CDR3 is 16 residues long. Trimming removed 1 base from V and 8 bases from J; junction bases left unmatched: 7. The germline V gene encodes CDR1 SGHTA and CDR2 FQGTGA. CDR3: CASSLILAGGPGTQYF. In DNA, the CDR3 is TGTGCCAGCAGCTTAATCCTAGCGGGAGGGCCGGGTACGCAGTATTTT.

This clone has a handful of counts. The rearrangement links TRBV4-1 to TRBJ2-7; a weak D match, TRBD2 (6 bases). CDR1 and CDR2 (germline): MGHRA, YSYEKL. Trimming took 1 base from V and 3 from J, leaving 10 bases between them. The CDR3 is 14 residues long. CDR3 coding DNA: TGCGCCAGCAGCCAAGGGGGGACTGACTACGAGCAGTACTTC. The encoded protein is CASSQGGTDYEQYF.

The V and J genes are TRBV18 and TRBJ1-2; 10 bases are shared with TRBD1. Looked up from germline, CDR1 is KGHSH and CDR2 is LQKENI. This CDR3 spans 16 amino acids. V lost 3 bases to trimming and J lost 1 base; unmatched junction nucleotides: 5. The CDR3 coding sequence is TGTGCCAGCTCACCCATCGGGACAGGGGTTAACTATGGCTACACCTTC. It translates to CASSPIGTGVNYGYTF. Full variable domain (remainder filled in from reference TRBV18 and TRBJ1-2): NAGVMQNPRHLVRRRGQEARLRCSPMKGHSHVYWYRQLPEEGLKFMVYLQKENIIDESGMPKERFSAEFPKEGPSILRIQQVVRGDSAAYFCASSPIGTGVNYGYTFGSGTRLTVV.

This clone was seen a handful of times. This chain joins TRBV6-2 or TRBV6-3 and TRBJ2-7; TRBD2 agrees at 8 bases. There are 14 residues in the CDR3. The V and J ends lost 0 bases and 6 bases, in that order; junction bases with no gene match: 4. Germline assignment: CDR1 MNHEY and CDR2 SVGEGT. Here the CDR3 DNA reads TGTGCCAGCAGTTACTCAGTGACTAGCGTCGAGCAGTACTTC. This translates into CASSYSVTSVEQYF.

The chain employs TRBV10-3 and TRBJ2-2; the D gene is possibly TRBD1 (6 bases). CDR3 length equals 16 residues. Germline CDR1 reads ENHRY; CDR2 reads SYGVKD. Trimming pared 2 bases from V and 1 base from J, leaving 11 bases between. CDR3 amino acids: CAISETDRLNTGELFF. The CDR3 region has the DNA TGTGCCATCAGTGAGACCGACAGGCTGAACACCGGGGAGCTGTTTTTT.